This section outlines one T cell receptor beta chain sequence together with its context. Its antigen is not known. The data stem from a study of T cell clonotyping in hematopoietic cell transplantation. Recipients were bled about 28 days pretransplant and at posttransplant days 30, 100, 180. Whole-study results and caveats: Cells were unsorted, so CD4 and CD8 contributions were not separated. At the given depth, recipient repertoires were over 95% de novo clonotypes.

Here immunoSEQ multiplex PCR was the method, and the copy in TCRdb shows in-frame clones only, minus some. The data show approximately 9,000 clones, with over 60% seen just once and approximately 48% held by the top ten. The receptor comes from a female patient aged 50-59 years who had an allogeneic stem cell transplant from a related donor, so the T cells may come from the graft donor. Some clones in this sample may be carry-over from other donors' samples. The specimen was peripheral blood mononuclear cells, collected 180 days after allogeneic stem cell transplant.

This chain's CDR3 is CASGAGYGYTF. CDR3 bases: TGTGCCAGTGGGGCGGGCTATGGCTACACCTTC. The V and J genes are TRBV19 and TRBJ1-2; D possibly corresponds to TRBD1 (5 bases). Per germline, CDR1 LNHDA and CDR2 SQIVND (reference sequence). CDR3 length: 11 residues. Trimming removed 8 bases at V and 4 bases at J, with 8 bases between. Looking up the rest from reference TRBV19 and TRBJ1-2 gives the full variable domain: DGGITQSPKYLFRKEGQNVTLSCEQNLNHDAMYWYRQDPGQGLRLIYYSQIVNDFQKGDIAEGYSVSREKKESFPLTVTSAQKNPTAFYLCASGAGYGYTFGSGTRLTVV.